One and the same sample provided the 5 T cell receptor beta chains below, sequenced in a study of T cells in tuberculosis. The time point here: new active TB diagnosis, blood taken before or within 7 days of starting treatment. The data were produced by immunoSEQ multiplex PCR, yet TCRdb's version contains in-frame clones alone and is incomplete. The sample lists 47,000 or so clones; 90% to 95% were seen once. Sample: PBMCs, taken at tuberculosis diagnosis. Source of these receptors: an adult with tuberculosis.

The genes are TRBV5-1 and TRBJ2-2, with 7 bases aligning to TRBD2. Germline V gene sequence: CDR1 SGHRS, CDR2 YFSETQ. The CDR3 contains 15 residues. With V trimmed by 3 bases and J by 2 bases, 4 bases remained unmatched. The CDR3 loop reads CASSSASGNTGELFF. In nucleotides, the CDR3 is TGCGCCAGCAGCTCGGCTAGCGGAAACACCGGGGAGCTGTTTTTT.

The chain joins TRBV15 to TRBJ2-2, with D possibly being TRBD1 (5 bases). The CDR3 runs 14 residues. Trimming pared 6 bases from V and 1 base from J, leaving 9 bases between. Germline V gene data show CDR1 as LNHNV and CDR2 as YYDKDF (reference sequence). CDR3 protein: CATRIQGNTGELFF. CDR3 bases: TGTGCCACCAGGATTCAGGGGAACACCGGGGAGCTGTTTTTT.

V gene TRBV1 combines with J gene TRBJ2-7; the table gives TRBD1 as D, unverified against the DNA. TRBV1 is a recognized pseudogene. The CDR3 spans 18 residues. Here the CDR3 DNA reads TGCACCAGCAGCCAAGATCCCCCAGGGGGGAAATGGAACTACGAGCAGTACTTC. It yields the protein CTSSQDPPGGKWNYEQYF.

The chain has TRBV5-1 and TRBJ2-7; 9 bases are shared with TRBD1. The CDR3 has 15 amino acids. V was clipped by 4 bases and J by 9 bases; unmatched bases: 14. Germline loops: CDR1 SGHRS, CDR2 YFSETQ. CDR3 sequence reads: CASSIAGTGWMGQYF. The CDR3 DNA reads TGCGCCAGCAGCATAGCCGGGACAGGGTGGATGGGGCAGTACTTC.

The chain combines TRBV11-3 with TRBJ2-1; tentatively, D is TRBD2 (6 bases). V was clipped by 2 bases and J by 0 bases, with 11 bases between them. Germline V gives CDR1 SGHNT, CDR2 YENEEA. The CDR3 is 16 residues long. The CDR3 reads CASSLLGGSSYNEQFF. As DNA, the CDR3 is TGTGCCAGCAGCTTACTTGGAGGGAGCTCCTACAATGAGCAGTTCTTC.